The entry below gives a single TCR beta chain sequence along with its context. Its matching antigen is unknown. The data are from a study of cytomegalovirus exposure and HLA in healthy donors. The overall study: Ancestry clustering placed roughly 86% of several hundred genotyped donors in the Caucasian-associated cluster. Study observations and caveats: In a later analysis, V- and J-gene trimming of beta chains associated with a DCLRE1C missense variant, replicated independently. The authors reported that TCR beta sequences could predict HLA-A and HLA-B alleles. These predictions were accurate for most subjects in the first cohort.

V was pared by 0 bases and J by 1 base, with 8 bases between. The germline V gene encodes CDR1 SGHKS and CDR2 YYEKEE (reference sequence). This CDR3 comprises 15 residues. Researchers ran the PCR with 60 Vbeta and 13 Jbeta primers. Profiled with immunoSEQ multiplex PCR; TCRdb holds only in-frame clones, not every one. The data hold approximately 240,000 clones, with 75% to 90% observed a single time. These donors, healthy bone marrow donors, were studied. Sequenced: PBMCs. This chain uses TRBV5-5 with TRBJ1-3; the D is unclear. This receptor was taken from a woman younger than 30 in good health and CMV-seronegative. CDR3 coding DNA: TGTGCCAGCAGCTTGGCTGGCAAATCTGGAAACACCATATATTTT. Translated: CASSLAGKSGNTIYF. Based on the CDR3 plus reference TRBV5-5 and TRBJ1-3, the full variable domain is DAGVTQSPTHLIKTRGQQVTLRCSPISGHKSVSWYQQVLGQGPQFIFQYYEKEERGRGNFPDRFSARQFPNYSSELNVNALLLGDSALYLCASSLAGKSGNTIYFGEGSWLTVV.